This T cell receptor (beta chain) was sequenced in a study of blood T cells in healthy people across ages. The second PCR ran about 6 to 11 cycles with a sample-barcoded 5' primer and J-beta primers. TCRdb reprocessed the 5' RACE reads via MiXCR and lists one record per CDR3 protein. This table has 1.2 million to 1.5 million distinct CDR3 sequences, 59% appearing once. Germline V lookup: CDR1 MNHEY, CDR2 SMNVEV (reference sequence). This CDR3 is built from 15 residues. V shed 1 base and J shed 6 bases, with 13 bases lying between them. Sequenced sample: blood. This receptor was taken from a man aged 18 to 29 in good health. This chain uses TRBV27 with TRBJ2-1; D is undetermined. CDR3 bases: TGTGCCAGCAGTTTATTTCGCCCGTTCCCCAATGAGCAGTTCTTC. Amino acid sequence: CASSLFRPFPNEQFF.